This record looks at one TCR beta chain sequence and its context. Antigen unknown. At one end the junction does not follow the germline gene, possibly because of a read error. This CDR3 is built from 15 residues. Germline CDR1 reads SGHTA; CDR2 reads FQGNSA. This entry comes from a study of T cells in tuberculosis. Here immunoSEQ multiplex PCR was the method, and the copy in TCRdb shows in-frame clones only, minus some. This table has about 30,000 clones, just over 90% appearing once. Study-level findings and limits: A GMM-specific repertoire classifier reached roughly 90% accuracy, AUROC approximately 0.9.

Material for sequencing was PBMCs. This rearrangement joins TRBV7-2 to TRBJ2-3; 8 nucleotides agree with TRBD1. This receptor was identified in a donor aged 10-35 years with latent tuberculosis or without tuberculosis infection. CDR3 nucleotides: TGTGCCAGCAGCCCTCAGGGGGCGTTTAGGGATACCCAGTATTTT. This translates into CASSPQGAFRDTQYF.